The T cell receptor (beta chain) described here comes from a study of T cells in Graves' hyperthyroidism and ophthalmopathy. This clonotype was counted once. Its antigen remains unknown. Study-wide results and caveats: Within blood appeared most thyroid clonotypes that had expanded above 0.001. Ophthalmopathy onset followed model prediction by a median about seven months.

RNA transcripts gave rise to amplified TCR beta CDR3 regions. First-round RT-PCR of the TCR CDR3 relied on the HTBI primer set. TCRdb reanalysed the multiplex PCR reads using MiXCR and keeps one entry per CDR3 protein. In the table there are over 650,000 distinct CDR3 sequences, over 40% of which are singletons. This CDR3 is 15 amino acids long. The germline V gene encodes CDR1 SGHTA and CDR2 FQGTGA. Trimming cost V 5 bases and J 1 base, with 14 bases left between them. Patients having uncontrolled infection, another autoimmune disease, pregnancy or lactation were not included. Diagnostic assessment was based on clinical symptoms, serum thyroxine and TRAb, thyroid ultrasound and orbital computed tomography.

This TCR was sampled from an adult man with Graves' disease, either hyperthyroidism or ophthalmopathy (not recorded which). The chain employs TRBV7-3 and TRBJ1-1; tentatively, D is TRBD1 (6 bases). The specimen sequenced was peripheral blood or thyroid tissue (not recorded which). The chain's CDR3 is CASSVKTGGNTEAFF. The CDR3, as DNA: TGTGCCAGCAGCGTTAAGACAGGCGGGAACACTGAAGCTTTCTTT.